One and the same sample provided the 32 T cell receptor beta chains below, sequenced in a study of blood T cell repertoires in COVID-19. Libraries were prepared by immunoSEQ multiplex PCR; TCRdb keeps only in-frame clonotypes and omits some of them. Of approximately 260,000 clones in the sample, around 82% were seen once. Sequencing input: peripheral blood. The receptor source for this set is a woman at least 80 years old with active or convalescent COVID-19.

The chain recombines TRBV3-1 (or the pseudogene TRBV3-2) with TRBJ1-1; the match to TRBD1 covers 7 bases. The J segment lost 5 bases and the V segment lost 2 bases, leaving 2 bases of the junction unmatched. From germline, CDR1 is LGHDT and CDR2 YNNKEL (reference sequence). The CDR3 totals 13 residues. CDR3 sequence (DNA): TGTGCCAGCAGCCAACAGGGGGGTACTGAAGCTTTCTTT. Its protein is CASSQQGGTEAFF.

This clone was counted between two and nine times. This rearrangement joins TRBV19 to TRBJ2-2; 8 bases are shared with TRBD1. CDR1 and CDR2 from the germline V gene are LNHDA and SQIVND (reference sequence). After removal of 6 bases from V and 5 bases from J, the junction contained 8 bases not matched to a gene. There are 15 residues in the CDR3. The CDR3 DNA follows: TGTGCCAGTAGCCCCAGGGGGCGAAGAACCGGGGAGCTGTTTTTT. As protein: CASSPRGRRTGELFF.

V and J are TRBV5-1 and TRBJ2-2; 8 bases align to TRBD1. V shed 4 bases, J shed 1 base, and the junction held 3 bases outside the gene matches. This CDR3 has 15 amino acids. CDR1 SGHRS and CDR2 YFSETQ come from the germline V gene. DNA for the CDR3: TGCGCCAGCAGCCGGGGACAGGAGAACACCGGGGAGCTGTTTTTT. Translation gives CASSRGQENTGELFF.

This chain connects TRBV9 to TRBJ1-1; the D is unclear. The germline gives CDR1 SGDLS, CDR2 YYNGEE. V lost 0 bases and J 3 bases, leaving 6 bases between the germline ends. The CDR3 sequence is 13 residues long. The CDR3 spells CASSVDHYTEAFF. In nucleotides, the CDR3 is TGTGCCAGCAGCGTAGATCATTACACTGAAGCTTTCTTT.

The V gene is TRBV4-1, the J gene TRBJ1-2; D not resolved. The CDR3 has 15 residues. Deletions cut 6 bases from V and 4 bases from J, with 18 bases between. The germline gives CDR1 MGHRA, CDR2 YSYEKL. The CDR3 bases are TGCGCCAGCAGATACAATAGTCGGGAGTTCTATGGCTACACCTTC. It encodes CASRYNSREFYGYTF.

The chain recombines TRBV11-2 with TRBJ2-7, with a weak D call TRBD1 (5 bases). Deletions cut 1 base from V and 7 bases from J, with 11 bases between. From germline, CDR1 is SGHAT and CDR2 FQNNGV. The CDR3 loop spans 13 amino acids. The CDR3 sequence is CASSLGGSYEQYF. CDR3 coding DNA: TGTGCCAGCAGCTTAGGGGGCTCTTATGAGCAGTACTTC.

The gene calls are TRBV5-1 and TRBJ2-2, with D possibly being TRBD1 (5 bases). Between the trimmed V and J ends, which lost 0 bases and 5 bases, there was a span of 8 bases. This CDR3 is 14 amino acids long. CDR1 is SGHRS, CDR2 YFSETQ, per germline. CDR3 bases: TGCGCCAGCAGCTTGGAGACAGTAACCGGGGAGCTGTTTTTT. Protein: CASSLETVTGELFF.

V is TRBV21-1 and J is TRBJ2-7; the listed D gene, TRBD1, was not tested against the DNA. TRBV21-1 is given as a pseudogene. This CDR3 contains 17 residues. CDR3 bases: TGTGCCAGCAGCAAGGAACCCGGGACAGGGAACTCCTACGAGCAGTACTTC. Its translation is CASSKEPGTGNSYEQYF.

The chain employs TRBV18 and TRBJ1-3; maybe TRBD1 (5 bases). The CDR3 runs 17 residues. The germline V gene encodes CDR1 KGHSH and CDR2 LQKENI. V dropped 3 bases and J dropped 0 bases, with 15 bases sitting between them. CDR3 DNA sequence: TGTGCCAGCTCACCCCGACAGCAGATCGACTCTGGAAACACCATATATTTT. This sequence encodes CASSPRQQIDSGNTIYF. Full variable domain (rest looked up from reference TRBV18 and TRBJ1-3): NAGVMQNPRHLVRRRGQEARLRCSPMKGHSHVYWYRQLPEEGLKFMVYLQKENIIDESGMPKERFSAEFPKEGPSILRIQQVVRGDSAAYFCASSPRQQIDSGNTIYFGEGSWLTVV.

The chain has TRBV24-1 and TRBJ2-7, with TRBD2 matching over 7 bases. Per the germline V gene, CDR1 is KGHDR and CDR2 is SFDVKD. CDR3 length: 15 amino acids. The ends lost 6 bases at V and 0 bases at J; junction bases unmatched: 7. CDR3: CATSSGGGYSYEQYF. CDR3 coding DNA: TGTGCCACCAGTAGTGGCGGGGGATACTCCTACGAGCAGTACTTC.

J is TRBJ1-5 and V is TRBV28; 9 positions match TRBD1. The CDR3 is 18 amino acids. Trimming cost V 6 bases and J 4 bases; bases outside gene matches: 16. Germline V gene sequence: CDR1 MDHEN, CDR2 SYDVKM. The CDR3 region has the DNA TGTGCCAGCAGCAAACCCACAGGGGGCGCGATAAGGAATCAGCCCCAGCATTTT. It specifies CASSKPTGGAIRNQPQHF.

The gene calls are TRBV30 and TRBJ2-7, with TRBD2 matching over 8 bases. CDR3 length: 14 residues. The germline V gene encodes CDR1 GTSNPN and CDR2 SVGIG (reference sequence). V lost 1 base to trimming and J lost 6 bases; unmatched junction nucleotides: 8. CDR3 nucleotides: TGTGCCTGGAGTGCAGCGGGAGCGGGTACCGAGCAGTACTTC. Its protein is CAWSAAGAGTEQYF. Full variable domain (remainder filled in from reference TRBV30 and TRBJ2-7): SQTIHQWPATLVQPVGSPLSLECTVEGTSNPNLYWYRQAAGRGLQLLFYSVGIGQISSEVPQNLSASRPQDRQFILSSKKLLLSDSGFYLCAWSAAGAGTEQYFGPGTRLTVT.

V and J are TRBV28 and TRBJ1-1, with 7 bases lining up with TRBD1. CDR3 size: 13 residues. V dropped 5 bases and J dropped 7; count of bases not matched to a gene: 7. Looked up from germline, CDR1 is MDHEN and CDR2 is SYDVKM. The CDR3 is CASSGGTALEAFF. Written as DNA, the CDR3 is TGTGCCAGCAGTGGGGGGACAGCCCTTGAAGCTTTCTTT.

This sequence joins TRBV5-6 and TRBJ2-2; 7 bases match TRBD1. V was pared by 4 bases and J by 4 bases, with 7 bases of the junction left unmatched. The CDR3 totals 15 residues. Germline V gives CDR1 SGHDT, CDR2 YYEEEE. The CDR3 is CASSLRRTGTGELFF. CDR3 nucleotides: TGTGCCAGCAGCCTCCGAAGGACAGGCACCGGGGAGCTGTTTTTT.

This chain links TRBV2 with TRBJ1-4; 7 bases are shared with TRBD1. CDR1 and CDR2 (germline): SNHLY, FYNNEI. The CDR3 length is 14 residues. V gave up 5 bases and J gave up 7 bases; unmatched junction bases: 7. The CDR3 is CASSLQGLVEKLFF. CDR3 sequence (DNA): TGTGCCAGCAGTTTACAGGGGTTGGTTGAAAAACTGTTTTTT. The entire variable domain, with the rest obtained from reference TRBV2 and TRBJ1-4, is as follows: EPEVTQTPSHQVTQMGQEVILRCVPISNHLYFYWYRQILGQKVEFLVSFYNNEISEKSEIFDDQFSVERPDGSNFTLKIRSTKLEDSAMYFCASSLQGLVEKLFFGSGTQLSVL.

This clone was seen only a few times. The chain carries TRBV11-2 and TRBJ1-1; D may be TRBD1 (6 bases). Germline values: CDR1 SGHAT, CDR2 FQNNGV. V shed 5 bases and J shed 2 bases, with 12 bases lying between them. This CDR3 contains 14 residues. The DNA of the CDR3 is TGTGCCAGCAGCCTAGGGGGAGATAACACTGAAGCTTTCTTT. Translating it yields CASSLGGDNTEAFF.

The rearrangement joins TRBV7-2 to TRBJ2-1; 10 bases are a match to TRBD1. The germline V gene has CDR1 SGHTA and CDR2 FQGNSA. The CDR3 has 15 residues. V was pared by 2 bases and J by 8 bases, with 6 bases of the junction left unmatched. The CDR3 sequence is CASSLTGQGTDEQFF. CDR3 nucleotides: TGTGCCAGCAGCTTAACGGGACAGGGGACGGATGAGCAGTTCTTC.

The chain recombines TRBV27 with TRBJ1-2; 9 bases fit TRBD1. Germline values: CDR1 MNHEY, CDR2 SMNVEV (reference sequence). The CDR3 loop spans 14 amino acids. V dropped 6 bases and J dropped 4; count of bases not matched to a gene: 6. The DNA of the CDR3 is TGTGCCAGCAGCCCACAGGGGGCAGGCTATGGCTACACCTTC. Translation gives CASSPQGAGYGYTF.

V and J are TRBV27 and TRBJ1-2, with 7 bases lining up with TRBD1. Germline CDR1 and CDR2: MNHEY and SMNVEV (reference sequence). This CDR3 is 14 amino acids long. J gave up 5 bases and V 3 bases, and 6 bases lay outside the gene matches. The CDR3 nucleotides are TGTGCCAGCAGTTTCAGGGGGGTACAATATGGCTACACCTTC. This codes for CASSFRGVQYGYTF.

J is TRBJ2-1 and V is TRBV11-2; 8 bases line up with TRBD1. After removal of 5 bases from V and 2 bases from J, the junction contained 5 bases not matched to a gene. Germline values: CDR1 SGHAT, CDR2 FQNNGV. This CDR3 has 15 residues. The CDR3 region has the DNA TGTGCCAGCAGCGACGACAGGGGACCCTACAATGAGCAGTTCTTC. It codes for CASSDDRGPYNEQFF.

CDR3 loop: CASSLDRNGYGYTF. The CDR3 bases are TGCGCCAGCAGCTTGGACAGGAATGGCTATGGCTACACCTTC. The V gene is TRBV5-1, the J gene TRBJ1-2; a possible D gene is TRBD1 (5 bases). From germline, CDR1 is SGHRS and CDR2 YFSETQ. The V and J ends lost 0 bases and 4 bases respectively, with 10 bases between them. The CDR3 has 14 residues.

The CDR3 spells CATSGPTGGKREAYNEQFF. CDR3 nucleotides: TGTGCCACCAGTGGTCCGACAGGGGGCAAGCGGGAGGCTTACAATGAGCAGTTCTTC. This chain connects TRBV24-1 to TRBJ2-1; D may be TRBD1 (10 bases). The CDR3 consists of 19 residues. Between the trimmed V and J ends, which lost 5 bases and 4 bases, there was a span of 26 bases. Germline V lookup: CDR1 KGHDR, CDR2 SFDVKD.

The J gene is TRBJ1-1, the V gene TRBV6-5; D is unresolved. CDR1 and CDR2 (germline): MNHEY, SVGAGI. V shed 6 bases and J shed 0 bases, with 8 bases lying between them. This CDR3 has 13 amino acids. CDR3 DNA sequence: TGTGCCAGCAGGAACGAGATGAACACTGAAGCTTTCTTT. It codes for CASRNEMNTEAFF.

This clone was detected only once. The chain employs TRBV28 and TRBJ1-1, with D unresolved. Germline assignment: CDR1 MDHEN and CDR2 SYDVKM. The CDR3 totals 12 residues. Trimming took 5 bases from V and 11 from J, leaving 15 bases between them. The CDR3 DNA sequence: TGTGCCAGCAGTCCCACCCGGGGTGCGGCTTTCTTT. Translated, it gives CASSPTRGAAFF.

The CDR3 DNA reads as TGTGCTAGTGGTTTGGTGGACAGGGACATGAACACTGAAGCTTTCTTT. This sequence encodes CASGLVDRDMNTEAFF. This rearrangement joins TRBV12-5 to TRBJ1-1, with TRBD1 matching over 8 bases. CDR1 LGHNT and CDR2 FRNRAP come from the germline V gene. J gave up 0 bases and V 0 bases, and 3 bases lay outside the gene matches. The CDR3 is made up of 16 amino acids.

The chain is built from TRBV7-2 and TRBJ2-1; no definite D call. Per the germline V gene, CDR1 is SGHTA and CDR2 is FQGNSA. Trimming stripped 4 bases from V and 8 bases from J, with 12 bases between. CDR3 length equals 13 residues. This CDR3 is CASSSSLTDEQFF. DNA for the CDR3: TGTGCCAGCAGCTCTTCCCTAACGGATGAGCAGTTCTTC.

The chain is built from TRBV6-1 and TRBJ1-5; 7 bases map to TRBD1. The CDR3 is 14 amino acids. Losses at the gene ends were 3 bases for V and 4 bases for J; bases not matched to a gene: 3. Germline V gene data show CDR1 as MNHNS and CDR2 as SASEGT. CDR3 residues: CASSESGGNQPQHF. Written as DNA, the CDR3 is TGTGCCAGCAGTGAGTCAGGGGGAAATCAGCCCCAGCATTTT.

This clone was picked up a small number of times. DNA for the CDR3: TGTGCCAGCAGCTCCGGCGGGCGAGGGACATTCAGCTCCTACGAGCAGTACTTC. It translates to CASSSGGRGTFSSYEQYF. The chain combines TRBV7-9 with TRBJ2-7, with D perhaps TRBD1 (6 bases). This CDR3 comprises 18 residues. The V gene's germline CDR1 is SEHNR and CDR2 FQNEAQ (reference sequence). Trimming took off 4 bases at V and 0 bases at J, with 22 bases between the two ends.

This chain connects TRBV24-1 to TRBJ1-3, with TRBD1 identical over 9 bases. Germline V gene data show CDR1 as KGHDR and CDR2 as SFDVKD. The CDR3 covers 14 residues. V trimming: 9 bases; J trimming: 10 bases; junction bases outside the gene matches: 12. For the CDR3, the DNA is TGTGCCACCTCGGGGGGGACAGGGCTGTGGACCATATATTTT. This translates into CATSGGTGLWTIYF.

This clone was seen once. J is TRBJ1-4 and V is TRBV5-1; 7 bases align to TRBD1. CDR3 length: 15 residues. Trimming cost V 5 bases and J 6 bases; bases outside gene matches: 10. CDR1 SGHRS and CDR2 YFSETQ come from the germline V gene. CDR3: CASSSNRGSDEKLFF. CDR3 DNA: TGCGCCAGCAGTTCAAACAGGGGCTCGGATGAAAAACTGTTTTTT.

The V and J genes are TRBV28 and TRBJ1-3, with 8 bases identical to TRBD1. J was trimmed by 1 base and V by 8 bases; bases with no gene match: 7. Germline V gene sequence: CDR1 MDHEN, CDR2 SYDVKM. The CDR3 runs 15 residues. CDR3 DNA: TGTGCCAGCGTTGTGGGGACAGGATCTGGAAACACCATATATTTT. The encoded protein is CASVVGTGSGNTIYF.

The genes are TRBV18 and TRBJ2-3; TRBD1 aligns across 8 bases. CDR1 and CDR2 from the germline V gene are KGHSH and LQKENI. The trim removed 6 bases at V and 4 bases at J, leaving 6 bases unmatched. The CDR3 totals 14 residues. CDR3 residues: CASSQDREADTQYF. DNA of the CDR3: TGTGCCAGCTCCCAGGACAGGGAAGCAGATACGCAGTATTTT.